Below are 26 T cell receptor beta chains sequenced from a single sample in a study of response to subunit inactivated influenza vaccine. Each CDR3 protein gets one entry after TCRdb re-called the RT-PCR reads with MiXCR. This table has 650,000 to 700,000 distinct CDR3 sequences, less than 20% appearing once. This sample comprised PBMCs from blood, obtained roughly 13 days after vaccination. The source of these receptors is a man aged 50 or older who received an inactivated influenza vaccine.

This clonotype has only a few counts. J is TRBJ2-7 and V is TRBV3-1; D not certain. Trimming took 1 base from V and 5 from J, leaving 3 bases between them. Germline V gene lookup returns CDR1 LGHDT and CDR2 YNNKEL (reference sequence). The CDR3 runs to 11 residues. The CDR3, as DNA: TGTGCCAGCAGCCAAGGGAACGAGCAGTACTTC. Translated: CASSQGNEQYF.

This clonotype has only a few counts. The germline gene is not matched at one end of the junction; a read error may be the cause. The V call is TRBV20-1, the J call TRBJ2-1, with 15 bases identical to TRBD2. This CDR3 contains 18 residues. Germline CDR1 and CDR2: DFQATT and SNEGSKA (reference sequence). The CDR3: CSARERTSGRARYHEQFF. Here the CDR3 DNA reads TGCAGTGCTAGAGAGCGGACTAGCGGGAGGGCTCGCTACCATGAGCAGTTCTTC.

This clonotype was seen at least ten times. V usage is TRBV29-1 and J usage is TRBJ2-3; D is ambiguous. Germline loops: CDR1 SQVTM, CDR2 ANQGSEA. The germline V and J ends were trimmed by 2 bases and 1 base, with 4 bases remaining between them. The CDR3 is 12 residues long. The CDR3 is CSVETRTDTQYF. The CDR3 nucleotides read TGCAGCGTTGAAACTCGCACAGATACGCAGTATTTT.

This chain uses TRBV28 with TRBJ1-5, with 10 bases aligning to TRBD1. Germline V gene lookup returns CDR1 MDHEN and CDR2 SYDVKM. The CDR3 covers 14 residues. The CDR3 spells CATGGTGGNQPQHF. The CDR3 coding sequence is TGTGCAACGGGAGGGACAGGGGGCAATCAGCCCCAGCATTTT.

This clonotype was detected a few times. This sequence joins TRBV16 and TRBJ1-1, with 7 bases fitting TRBD1. The germline CDR1 and CDR2 sequences are KGHSY and FQNENV. Trimming took 6 bases from V and 5 from J; bases not matched to a gene: 12. This CDR3 region has 15 residues. DNA for the CDR3: TGTGCCAGCAGTACTAACAGGGGCCGGAATACTGAAGCTTTCTTT. It codes for CASSTNRGRNTEAFF.

This clonotype has only a few counts. V is TRBV11-1 and J is TRBJ2-1; 9 bases fit TRBD2. The germline CDR1 and CDR2 sequences are SGHAT and FQDESV (reference sequence). V was pared by 1 base and J by 7 bases, with 11 bases of the junction left unmatched. The length of the CDR3 is 17 residues. CDR3 sequence reads: CASSLERGGRAENEQFF. In nucleotides, the CDR3 is TGTGCCAGCAGCTTAGAACGGGGCGGGAGGGCCGAGAATGAGCAGTTCTTC.

This clonotype turned up a few times. This chain connects TRBV11-2 to TRBJ2-5, with 9 bases that match TRBD2. Germline-derived CDR1 and CDR2 are SGHAT and FQNNGV. The V gene end was trimmed by 3 bases and the J gene end by 4 bases; junction bases not matched to a gene: 3. CDR3 length: 14 amino acids. CDR3 bases: TGTGCCAGCAGCTTTAGCGGGGGATCAGAGACCCAGTACTTC. It codes for CASSFSGGSETQYF.

The chain uses TRBV5-1 and TRBJ2-1, with a possible D match to TRBD2 (5 bases). This CDR3 is built from 16 residues. V gave up 0 bases and J gave up 0 bases, with 10 bases separating them. The V gene's germline CDR1 is SGHRS and CDR2 YFSETQ. The CDR3 DNA is TGCGCCAGCAGCTTGGCCTTTGGGAGCTCCTACAATGAGCAGTTCTTC. Encoded protein: CASSLAFGSSYNEQFF.

This clonotype was recorded at least ten times. This rearrangement joins TRBV6-5 to TRBJ1-1; D unresolved. The CDR3 sequence is 15 residues long. CDR1 and CDR2 (germline): MNHEY, SVGAGI. V lost 0 bases, J lost 0 bases, and 8 bases lay in between. DNA of the CDR3: TGTGCCAGCAGTTACTCGACCAGAATGAACACTGAAGCTTTCTTT. Amino acid sequence: CASSYSTRMNTEAFF.

The rearrangement joins TRBV29-1 to TRBJ2-7, with 7 positions matching TRBD1. The junction had 10 bases not matched to a gene; V was cut back by 5 bases and J by 0 bases. The CDR3 is 15 residues long. From germline, CDR1 is SQVTM and CDR2 ANQGSEA. The CDR3 region is CSVSGTAKSSYEQYF. CDR3 in DNA: TGCAGCGTTTCCGGGACAGCCAAAAGCTCCTACGAGCAGTACTTC.

Ten or more counts support this clonotype. The chain uses TRBV29-1 and TRBJ2-3; a weak D match, TRBD1 (5 bases). The ends were cut back, 4 bases at V and 1 base at J, with 9 bases in the middle. The CDR3 spans 13 residues. Germline CDR1 reads SQVTM; CDR2 reads ANQGSEA. The CDR3 sequence is CSVARDGTDTQYF. CDR3 nucleotide sequence: TGCAGCGTTGCCAGGGATGGCACAGATACGCAGTATTTT.

This clonotype was counted only a few times. V gene TRBV6-1 combines with J gene TRBJ1-5, with D perhaps matching TRBD1 (6 bases). V was clipped by 8 bases and J by 1 base, with 12 bases between them. The CDR3 contains 14 residues. CDR1 is MNHNS, CDR2 SASEGT, per germline. This chain's CDR3 is CASRDRTSNQPQHF. CDR3 sequence (DNA): TGTGCCAGCCGAGACAGGACGAGCAATCAGCCCCAGCATTTT.

For the CDR3, the DNA is TGCAGCGCCCCACGTGGGACCACAGATACGCAGTATTTT. This sequence encodes CSAPRGTTDTQYF. The chain uses TRBV20-1 and TRBJ2-3; D may match TRBD1 or TRBD2 (5 bases each). The germline V gene has CDR1 DFQATT and CDR2 SNEGSKA (reference sequence). CDR3 length: 13 residues.

The rearrangement joins TRBV7-2 to TRBJ1-3; 9 positions agree with TRBD1. The germline gives CDR1 SGHTA, CDR2 FQGNSA. The J segment lost 9 bases and the V segment lost 3 bases, leaving 6 bases of the junction unmatched. The CDR3 totals 14 residues. Here the CDR3 reads CASSFGTGQGTIYF. The CDR3 coding sequence is TGTGCCAGCAGCTTCGGGACAGGGCAAGGCACCATATATTTT.

V is TRBV27 and J is TRBJ1-5; D is ambiguous. Germline V CDR1 and CDR2: MNHEY, SMNVEV (reference sequence). V lost 7 bases to trimming and J lost 7 bases, with 5 bases between them. This CDR3 is built from 10 residues. The CDR3 loop is CASIIQPQHF. The CDR3 nucleotides are TGTGCCAGCATTATCCAGCCCCAGCATTTT.

The chain links TRBV4-1 to TRBJ2-7; no firm D call. Germline V gene sequence: CDR1 MGHRA, CDR2 YSYEKL. Trimming cost V 1 base and J 4 bases, with 17 bases left between them. This CDR3 spans 16 amino acids. The CDR3 is CASSQVWPETYYEQYF. The CDR3 bases are TGCGCCAGCAGCCAAGTTTGGCCAGAGACGTATTACGAGCAGTACTTC.

The chain carries TRBV18 and TRBJ2-3; D may match TRBD1 or TRBD2 (5 bases each). The CDR3 covers 15 residues. Germline V lookup: CDR1 KGHSH, CDR2 LQKENI. V was clipped by 3 bases and J by 2 bases, with 12 bases between them. The CDR3 DNA follows: TGTGCCAGCTCACCCCTCCAGGGAGCCACAGATACGCAGTATTTT. Protein: CASSPLQGATDTQYF.

Ten or more counts support this clonotype. V is TRBV5-1 and J is TRBJ2-1; TRBD1 matches 8 bases. Germline CDR1 reads SGHRS; CDR2 reads YFSETQ. This CDR3 has 15 amino acids. The ends lost 4 bases at V and 2 bases at J; junction bases unmatched: 5. DNA of the CDR3: TGCGCCAGCAGCCAGGGGACAGGTCCCTACAATGAGCAGTTCTTC. This translates into CASSQGTGPYNEQFF.

The table lists this clonotype with many counts. This chain uses TRBV7-2 with TRBJ1-5; the D gene is possibly TRBD1 (6 bases). V was trimmed by 5 bases and J by 4 bases, leaving 15 bases between them. CDR1 is SGHTA and CDR2 is FQGNSA in the germline V gene. There are 15 residues in the CDR3. CDR3 bases: TGTGCCAGCAGCCTGTACAGGGTACCAAATCAGCCCCAGCATTTT. It encodes CASSLYRVPNQPQHF.

This clonotype has just a few counts. This sequence joins TRBV6-2 or TRBV6-3 and TRBJ1-1; TRBD1 matches 10 bases. CDR1 and CDR2 (germline): MNHEY, SVGEGT. The CDR3 spans 18 residues. With V trimmed by 6 bases and J by 4 bases, 17 bases remained unmatched. The DNA of the CDR3 is TGTGCCAGCAGGAAGGGACAGGGGAGTGAGAATCGGGTCACTGAAGCTTTCTTT. Its protein is CASRKGQGSENRVTEAFF.

The chain recombines TRBV20-1 with TRBJ1-2, with D unclear. In germline, CDR1 is DFQATT, CDR2 SNEGSKA (reference sequence). CDR3 length: 12 amino acids. The V end was cut by 7 bases, the J end by 7 bases, with 16 bases between. This chain's CDR3 is CSVTERPSGYTF. The CDR3 DNA reads TGCAGTGTTACTGAGAGGCCGAGTGGCTACACCTTC.

This chain joins TRBV10-3 and TRBJ2-3, with D possibly called TRBD1 or TRBD2 (6 bases each). CDR1 and CDR2 from the germline V gene are ENHRY and SYGVKD. The CDR3 spans 17 residues. The V and J ends lost 6 bases and 0 bases respectively, with 19 bases between them. CDR3 sequence (DNA): TGTGCCATCAGCCATGGGACATCCGGGAGTAGCACAGATACGCAGTATTTT. Protein sequence: CAISHGTSGSSTDTQYF.

J is TRBJ1-5 and V is TRBV7-9, with D possibly TRBD1 on 6 matching bases. The V gene lost 5 bases and the J gene lost 3 bases, with 11 bases spanning the gap. Germline V CDR1 and CDR2: SEHNR, FQNEAQ (reference sequence). This CDR3 contains 14 residues. In DNA, the CDR3 is TGTGCCAGCAGCGAGGACAGCCTCAATCAGCCCCAGCATTTT. Protein sequence: CASSEDSLNQPQHF. Full variable domain (rest looked up from reference TRBV7-9 and TRBJ1-5): DTGVSQNPRHKITKRGQNVTFRCDPISEHNRLYWYRQTLGQGPEFLTYFQNEAQLEKSRLLSDRFSAERPKGSFSTLEIQRTEQGDSAMYLCASSEDSLNQPQHFGDGTRLSIL.

This clonotype was seen only a few times. The CDR3 protein is CASSPSSGAYSGNTIYF. Written as DNA, the CDR3 is TGTGCCAGCTCACCGTCGAGTGGGGCTTACTCTGGAAACACCATATATTTT. The rearrangement uses TRBV18 and TRBJ1-3; TRBD1 might be the D (5 bases). From germline, CDR1 is KGHSH and CDR2 LQKENI. V shed 3 bases and J shed 0 bases, with 15 bases lying between them. The length of the CDR3 is 17 residues.

The CDR3 DNA reads TGTGCCAGCAGCCAAGGGTCCGCGGGGGGGACTTACACAGATACGCAGTATTTT. It is translated as CASSQGSAGGTYTDTQYF. The chain is built from TRBV4-2 and TRBJ2-3; 9 positions match TRBD2. V was clipped by 1 base and J by 2 bases; unmatched bases: 10. The CDR3 contains 18 residues. CDR1 is LGHNA and CDR2 is YNFKEQ in the germline V gene.

This clonotype was observed a few times. Mismatch with germline at one junction end may stem from a read error. The chain links TRBV7-6 to TRBJ2-1; 8 bases align to TRBD2. Per the germline V gene, CDR1 is SGHVS and CDR2 is FNYEAQ. This CDR3 is built from 15 residues. The CDR3 region has the DNA TGTGCCAGCACCTTAGTAGCGGGAACGGGGAATGAGCAGTTCTTC. Its protein product is CASTLVAGTGNEQFF.